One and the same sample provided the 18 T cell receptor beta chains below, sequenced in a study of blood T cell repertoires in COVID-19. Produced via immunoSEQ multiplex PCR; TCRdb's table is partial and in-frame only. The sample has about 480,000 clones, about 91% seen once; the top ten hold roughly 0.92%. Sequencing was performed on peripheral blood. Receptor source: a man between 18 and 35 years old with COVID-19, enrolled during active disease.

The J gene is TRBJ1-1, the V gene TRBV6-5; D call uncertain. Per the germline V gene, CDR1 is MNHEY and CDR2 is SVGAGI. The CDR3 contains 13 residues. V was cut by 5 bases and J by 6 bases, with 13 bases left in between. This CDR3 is CASSIAAGAEAFF. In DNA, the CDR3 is TGTGCCAGCAGTATAGCTGCCGGGGCTGAAGCTTTCTTT.

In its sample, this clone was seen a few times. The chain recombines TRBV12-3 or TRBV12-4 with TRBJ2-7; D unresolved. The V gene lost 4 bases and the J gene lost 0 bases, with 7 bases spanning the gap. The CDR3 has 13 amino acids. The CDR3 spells CASSSARSYEQYF. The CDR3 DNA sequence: TGTGCCAGCAGTTCAGCTCGCTCCTACGAGCAGTACTTC.

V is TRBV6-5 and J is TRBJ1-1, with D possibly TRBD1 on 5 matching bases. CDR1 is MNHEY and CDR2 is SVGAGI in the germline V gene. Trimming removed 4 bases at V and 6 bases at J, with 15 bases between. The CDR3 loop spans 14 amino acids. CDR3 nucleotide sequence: TGTGCCAGCAGTTTCACCGGGCAAGGGGCTGAAGCTTTCTTT. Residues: CASSFTGQGAEAFF.

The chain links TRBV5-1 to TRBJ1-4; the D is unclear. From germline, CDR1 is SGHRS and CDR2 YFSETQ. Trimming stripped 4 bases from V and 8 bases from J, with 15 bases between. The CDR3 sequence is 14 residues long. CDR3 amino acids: CASSQEGGQEKLFF. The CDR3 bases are TGCGCCAGCAGCCAGGAAGGAGGGCAGGAAAAACTGTTTTTT.

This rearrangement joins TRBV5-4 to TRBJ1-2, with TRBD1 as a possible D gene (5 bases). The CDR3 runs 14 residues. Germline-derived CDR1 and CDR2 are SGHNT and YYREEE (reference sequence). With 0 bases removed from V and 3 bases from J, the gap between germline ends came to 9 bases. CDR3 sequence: CASSLARADYGYTF. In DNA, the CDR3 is TGTGCCAGCAGCTTGGCCAGGGCTGACTATGGCTACACCTTC.

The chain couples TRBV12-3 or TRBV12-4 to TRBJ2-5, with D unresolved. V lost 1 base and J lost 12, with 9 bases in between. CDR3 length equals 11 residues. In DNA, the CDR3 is TGTGCCAGCAGTTTAGGACTCGAAAAGTACTTC. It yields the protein CASSLGLEKYF.

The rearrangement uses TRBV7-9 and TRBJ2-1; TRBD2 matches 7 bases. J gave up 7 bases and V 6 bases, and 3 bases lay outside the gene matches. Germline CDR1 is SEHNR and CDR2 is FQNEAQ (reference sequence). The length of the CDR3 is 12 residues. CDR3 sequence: CASRSGVNEQFF. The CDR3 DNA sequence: TGTGCCAGCAGGAGCGGGGTTAATGAGCAGTTCTTC.

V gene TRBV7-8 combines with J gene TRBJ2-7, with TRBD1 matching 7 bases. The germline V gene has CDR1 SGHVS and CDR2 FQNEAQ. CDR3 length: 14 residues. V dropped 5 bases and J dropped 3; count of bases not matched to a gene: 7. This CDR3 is CASSKLRDSYEQYF. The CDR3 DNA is TGTGCCAGCAGCAAACTCCGGGACAGCTACGAGCAGTACTTC.

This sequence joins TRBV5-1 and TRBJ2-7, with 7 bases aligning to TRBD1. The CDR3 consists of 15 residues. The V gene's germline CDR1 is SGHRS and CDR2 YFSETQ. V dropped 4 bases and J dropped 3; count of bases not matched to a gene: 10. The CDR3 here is CASSPGQSLNYEQYF. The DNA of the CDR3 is TGCGCCAGCAGCCCGGGACAGTCGTTGAACTACGAGCAGTACTTC.

CDR3 in DNA: TGTGCCAGCAGCTTAGCGCAGGTGGGGCCCCAGCATTTT. Amino acids: CASSLAQVGPQHF. This chain uses TRBV7-9 with TRBJ1-5; no definite D call. This CDR3 spans 13 amino acids. Per the germline V gene, CDR1 is SEHNR and CDR2 is FQNEAQ (reference sequence). Trimming left V 0 bases short and J 9 bases short, with 9 bases between.

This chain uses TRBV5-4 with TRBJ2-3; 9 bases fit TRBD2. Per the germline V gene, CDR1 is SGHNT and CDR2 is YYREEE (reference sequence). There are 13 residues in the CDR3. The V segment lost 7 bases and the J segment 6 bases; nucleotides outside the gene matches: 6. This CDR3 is CASGQTSGDTQYF. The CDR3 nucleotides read TGTGCCAGCGGACAGACTAGCGGCGATACGCAGTATTTT.

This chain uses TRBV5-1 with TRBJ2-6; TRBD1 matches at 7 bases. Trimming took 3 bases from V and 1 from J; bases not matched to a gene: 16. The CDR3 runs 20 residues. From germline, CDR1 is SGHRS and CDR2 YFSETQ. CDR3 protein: CASSWRSKDRVGSGANVLTF. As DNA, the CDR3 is TGCGCCAGCAGCTGGAGAAGCAAAGACAGGGTAGGATCTGGGGCCAACGTCCTGACTTTC.

The CDR3 nucleotides are TGTGCCAGCAGCCCGGCGGCCAGGGAAGAGACCCAGTACTTC. Its protein is CASSPAAREETQYF. V gene TRBV5-6 combines with J gene TRBJ2-5; D may be TRBD1 (5 bases). V lost 4 bases and J 3 bases, leaving 13 bases between the germline ends. The germline V gene encodes CDR1 SGHDT and CDR2 YYEEEE. The CDR3 runs 14 residues.

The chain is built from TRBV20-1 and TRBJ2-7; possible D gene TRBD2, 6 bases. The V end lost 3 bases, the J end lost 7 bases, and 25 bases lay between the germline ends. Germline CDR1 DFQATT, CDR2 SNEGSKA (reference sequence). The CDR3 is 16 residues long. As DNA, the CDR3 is TGCAGTGCTAGTAAGCGTCTACGGGGCCTCCGGGGGGAGCAGTACTTC. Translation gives CSASKRLRGLRGEQYF.

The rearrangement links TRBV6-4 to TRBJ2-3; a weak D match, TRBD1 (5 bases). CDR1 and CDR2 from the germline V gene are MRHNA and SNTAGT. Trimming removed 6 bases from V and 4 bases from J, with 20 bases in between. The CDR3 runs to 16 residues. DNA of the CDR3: TGTGCCAGCAGGGACCAAGGAAGGGGATTGCCAGATACGCAGTATTTT. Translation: CASRDQGRGLPDTQYF.

The CDR3: CASSHRDRHQETQYF. The CDR3 DNA reads as TGTGCCAGCAGTCACAGGGACAGACACCAAGAGACCCAGTACTTC. The J gene is TRBJ2-5, the V gene TRBV6-5; 7 bases line up with TRBD1. Germline V gene data show CDR1 as MNHEY and CDR2 as SVGAGI. The ends lost 5 bases at V and 0 bases at J; junction bases unmatched: 6. The CDR3 is 15 amino acids.

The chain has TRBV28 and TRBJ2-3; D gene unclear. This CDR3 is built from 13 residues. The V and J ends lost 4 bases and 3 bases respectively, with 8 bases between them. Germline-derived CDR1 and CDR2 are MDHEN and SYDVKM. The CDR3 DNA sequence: TGTGCCAGCAGTTCTCCTATTACAGATACGCAGTATTTT. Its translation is CASSSPITDTQYF.

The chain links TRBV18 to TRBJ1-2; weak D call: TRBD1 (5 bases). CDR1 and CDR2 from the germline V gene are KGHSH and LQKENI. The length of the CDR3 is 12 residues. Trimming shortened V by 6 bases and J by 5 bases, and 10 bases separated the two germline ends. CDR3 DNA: TGTGCCAGCTCCCCCGGGGGGTATGGCTACACCTTC. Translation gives CASSPGGYGYTF.